The next 18 T cell receptor beta chains were all read from a single sample in a study of T cell clonality in common variable immunodeficiency. The assay was immunoSEQ multiplex PCR, and TCRdb's table has in-frame clones only and misses some. The sample is made up of about 39,000 clones, none counted only once. The specimen was peripheral blood mononuclear cells. The receptors shown here come from a person between 18 and 75 years old in good health.

This clone was observed at least ten times. The missing CDR3 end, 3 residues past where the read stops, is filled in from the germline J gene. This chain connects TRBV4-2 to TRBJ2-2, with 9 bases identical to TRBD2. V was pared by 2 bases and J by 6 bases, with 1 base of the junction left unmatched. CDR1 and CDR2 (germline): LGHNA, YNFKEQ. The CDR3 is 14 residues long. Here the CDR3 reads CASSQRTSAGELFF. The covered CDR3 bases are TGTGCCAGCAGCCAACGGACTAGCGCCGGGGAG.

This clone was observed at least ten times. The sequence runs out 3 residues before the end of the CDR3; the remainder is reconstructed from the germline J gene. The rearrangement uses TRBV7-9 and TRBJ1-1, with TRBD1 as a possible D gene (5 bases). Germline loops: CDR1 SEHNR, CDR2 FQNEAQ (reference sequence). The CDR3 is 14 amino acids. V was cut by 2 bases and J by 0 bases, with 7 bases left in between. CDR3 bases read: TGTGCCAGCAGCTTAAGACAGATGAACACTGAA. It encodes CASSLRQMNTE. The full CDR3 protein reads CASSLRQMNTEAFF.

This clone was picked up many times. With the read ending 3 residues before the CDR3 end, the germline J gene is used to fill in that end. The chain has TRBV30 and TRBJ1-4; 7 bases agree with TRBD1. CDR3 size: 19 residues. V trimming: 1 base; J trimming: 5 bases; junction bases outside the gene matches: 19. Germline assignment: CDR1 GTSNPN and CDR2 SVGIG (reference sequence). CDR3 bases read: TGTGCCTGGAGTGACGCGGTTCTCGCAGGGGGAGCTGGAAATGAAAAA. Protein sequence: CAWSDAVLAGGAGNEK. The complete CDR3 sequence is CAWSDAVLAGGAGNEKLFF.

This clone was picked up many times. The read terminates 3 residues before the CDR3 end, so the remaining end is supplied by the germline J gene. V usage is TRBV12-3 or TRBV12-4 and J usage is TRBJ1-4; D is possibly TRBD1 (6 bases). V was clipped by 7 bases and J by 8 bases, with 20 bases between them. This CDR3 has 15 residues. CDR3: CASTNKPGQWEKLFF. The sequenced part of the CDR3 DNA is TGTGCCAGCACCAATAAACCGGGACAATGGGAAAAA.

The sample holds many counts of this clone. The read falls 3 residues short of the CDR3 end, and the missing part is taken from the germline J gene. This sample also contains other DNA sequences that code for the same CDR3. This chain links TRBV30 with TRBJ1-3, with 9 bases matching TRBD1. J was trimmed by 4 bases and V by 1 base; bases with no gene match: 5. CDR3 length equals 15 residues. Germline V gives CDR1 GTSNPN, CDR2 SVGIG (reference sequence). The CDR3 DNA, read in part, is TGTGCCTGGAGTGGAAAGGGGACAGGGGGAAACACC. This codes for CAWSGKGTGGNT. The complete CDR3 protein is CAWSGKGTGGNTIYF.

This clone was seen repeatedly, ten times or more. Coverage ceases 3 residues before the CDR3 finishes, and the germline J gene fills in the end. The chain joins TRBV20-1 to TRBJ2-5; D gene unclear. Deletions cut 3 bases from V and 0 bases from J, with 8 bases between. The CDR3 covers 13 residues. Germline CDR1 and CDR2: DFQATT and SNEGSKA (reference sequence). Partial CDR3 DNA: TGCAGTGCTAGTCTTTTCTACCAAGAGACC. Translating gives CSASLFYQET. From start to end, the CDR3 is CSASLFYQETQYF.

At least ten counts were recorded for this clone. The read terminates 3 residues ahead of where the CDR3 ends, so the germline J gene completes it. The chain joins TRBV30 to TRBJ1-1; D remains ambiguous. This CDR3 contains 15 residues. Trimming shortened V by 4 bases and J by 2 bases, and 17 bases separated the two germline ends. Looked up from germline, CDR1 is GTSNPN and CDR2 is SVGIG (reference sequence). Incomplete CDR3 DNA: TGTGCCTGGACCCCGGTGCACCCCGCTAACACTGAA. The encoded protein is CAWTPVHPANTE. The CDR3 in its entirety is CAWTPVHPANTEAFF.

In its sample, this clone was seen many times. Sequencing ends 3 residues short of the CDR3 end; the germline J gene provides the rest. The V call is TRBV7-2, the J call TRBJ1-2; the match to TRBD1 covers 8 bases. This CDR3 comprises 13 residues. Germline V lookup: CDR1 SGHTA, CDR2 FQGNSA. Incomplete CDR3 DNA: TGTGCCAGCAGCAGGGACAGGAGGGAAGGC. It encodes CASSRDRREG. From start to end, the CDR3 is CASSRDRREGYTF.

As to this clone: The read ends 3 residues before the CDR3 terminus; that terminus is restored from the germline J gene. The chain combines TRBV20-1 with TRBJ2-1; 8 nucleotides line up with TRBD2. The J segment lost 1 base and the V segment lost 6 bases, leaving 8 bases of the junction unmatched. The CDR3 has 15 amino acids. Germline-derived CDR1 and CDR2 are DFQATT and SNEGSKA (reference sequence). CDR3 amino acids: CSAPGGAASYNEQFF. The sequenced part of the CDR3 DNA is TGCAGTGCCCCGGGGGGGGCTGCGTCCTACAATGAG.

This clone was counted ten times or more. Read sequence stops 3 residues before the CDR3 end, and the germline J gene provides the missing end. The V and J genes are TRBV5-1 and TRBJ2-3; 12 bases match TRBD2. Germline lookup yields CDR1 SGHRS and CDR2 YFSETQ. This CDR3 region has 14 residues. The DNA read from the CDR3 is TGCGCCAGCAGCTCTAGCGGGAGGGGAGAGACG. Residues: CASSSSGRGET. The whole CDR3 sequence is CASSSSGRGETQYF.

This clone was detected ten times or more. The read finishes 3 residues shy of the CDR3 end, and the germline J gene is used to complete it. This chain uses TRBV20-1 with TRBJ1-5; TRBD1 matches 7 bases. The CDR3 length is 16 residues. The junction had 8 bases not matched to a gene; V was cut back by 2 bases and J by 1 base. Per the germline V gene, CDR1 is DFQATT and CDR2 is SNEGSKA (reference sequence). CDR3 in amino acids: CSARSAGTVSNQPQHF. The DNA read from the CDR3 is TGCAGTGCTAGATCCGCGGGGACAGTAAGCAATCAGCCC.

This clone was recorded many times. Incomplete CDR3 DNA: TGTGCCATCAGCCAGGGTGGTGACTATGGC. This translates into CAISQGGDYG. The CDR3 in its entirety is CAISQGGDYGYTF. V is TRBV10-3 and J is TRBJ1-2, with D perhaps matching TRBD1 (5 bases). The read ends 3 residues early relative to the CDR3; the germline J gene fills the gap. This CDR3 comprises 13 residues. Per germline, CDR1 ENHRY and CDR2 SYGVKD. The germline V and J ends were trimmed by 6 bases and 3 bases, with 11 bases remaining between them.

This clone was observed many times. Sequencing ends 3 residues short of the CDR3 end; the germline J gene provides the rest. The chain recombines TRBV7-2 with TRBJ1-6; 7 bases line up with TRBD1. Germline values: CDR1 SGHTA, CDR2 FQGNSA. CDR3 length: 14 amino acids. With 4 bases clipped from V and 5 bases from J, the junction kept 2 bases outside the gene matches. CDR3 bases read: TGTGCCAGCAGCTCGGACAGGAATAATTCACCC. This codes for CASSSDRNNSP. The entire CDR3 is CASSSDRNNSPLHF.

This clone has ten or more counts. The read terminates 3 residues ahead of where the CDR3 ends, so the germline J gene completes it. The chain is built from TRBV30 and TRBJ1-6; D may be TRBD1 (6 bases). This CDR3 has 13 residues. Looked up from germline, CDR1 is GTSNPN and CDR2 is SVGIG (reference sequence). V was pared by 2 bases and J by 6 bases, with 8 bases between. The part of the CDR3 DNA that was read is TGTGCCTGGAGTCAGGGGATTAATTCACCC. Its translation is CAWSQGINSP. The CDR3 in full is CAWSQGINSPLHF. Full variable domain (rest looked up from reference TRBV30 and TRBJ1-6): SQTIHQWPATLVQPVGSPLSLECTVEGTSNPNLYWYRQAAGRGLQLLFYSVGIGQISSEVPQNLSASRPQDRQFILSSKKLLLSDSGFYLCAWSQGINSPLHFGNGTRLTVT.

Turning to this clone: The read finishes 3 residues shy of the CDR3 end, and the germline J gene is used to complete it. This chain links TRBV6-1 with TRBJ2-3; possibly TRBD1 for D (5 bases). Germline CDR1 is MNHNS and CDR2 is SASEGT. The germline V and J ends were trimmed by 1 base and 2 bases, with 13 bases remaining between them. The CDR3 extends over 16 amino acids. CDR3 in amino acids: CASSEGWGRVTDTQYF. The DNA read from the CDR3 is TGTGCCAGCAGTGAAGGGTGGGGCAGGGTCACAGATACG.

The table lists this clone with many counts. Read data end 3 residues before the CDR3 end; the end is taken from the germline J gene. This sequence joins TRBV18 and TRBJ2-3; 10 bases are shared with TRBD2. Germline V CDR1 and CDR2: KGHSH, LQKENI. This CDR3 has 15 residues. Losses at the gene ends were 8 bases for V and 2 bases for J; bases not matched to a gene: 7. CDR3 bases read: TGTGCCAGCACACGAGCGGGAGGGCCCACAGATACG. This encodes CASTRAGGPTDT. In full, the CDR3 reads CASTRAGGPTDTQYF.

This clone was observed at least ten times. With the read ending 3 residues before the CDR3 end, the germline J gene is used to fill in that end. This chain uses TRBV12-3 or TRBV12-4 with TRBJ2-5; D not certain. The CDR3 length is 14 residues. Trimming pared 3 bases from V and 4 bases from J, leaving 12 bases between. CDR3 DNA (partial): TGTGCCAGCAGTTTCTATGCGGTAGCAGAGACC. Translating it yields CASSFYAVAET. The full CDR3 sequence reads CASSFYAVAETQYF.

This clone has at least ten counts. With the read ending 3 residues before the CDR3 end, the germline J gene is used to fill in that end. This sample also contains other DNA sequences that code for the same CDR3. This chain connects TRBV18 to TRBJ2-5, with D unresolved. Trimming cost V 0 bases and J 5 bases, with 13 bases left between them. Germline V gene data show CDR1 as KGHSH and CDR2 as LQKENI. CDR3 size: 15 residues. This CDR3 is CASSPPSVTYETQYF. CDR3 bases read: TGTGCCAGCTCACCACCATCCGTAACTTACGAGACC.